This record covers a single T cell receptor beta chain. The table lists this clonotype with a few counts. What antigen it recognizes has not been identified. Within one base of it there is no much larger clone, and no base qualities were kept. The CDR1 and CDR2 encoded by the germline V gene (reference sequence) are MNHNY and SVGAGI. The CDR3 spans 15 residues, from the cysteine through the phenylalanine. Here the CDR3 DNA is all that survives: 45 bases in frame from base 1. V is cut by 0 bases and J by 5 bases, and the space between the germline ends is 13 bases. The library was prepared using multiplex PCR. The sample was run on an Illumina HiSeq 4000. To build TCR beta libraries, CDR3 regions were amplified by Arm-PCR using iRepertoire HTBI primers. Before sequencing, the PCR products underwent gel purification. In the authors' own workflow: A total of roughly 65 TRBV and some 15 TRBJ segments were identified across samples and were used for gene usage analysis of CDR3 amino acid clonotypes. COPE and FqMerger were used to merge filtered high-quality paired reads into contigs. BLAST was used to align contigs to IMGT TRBV, TRBD and TRBJ reference genes, and CDR3 was defined according to IMGT. Clonotypes above 0.1% frequency were classified as highly expanded clones. Shannon entropy served as the measure of repertoire diversity, while the Gini coefficient captured V-J evenness. A clonotype was considered public if more than one individual shared it. The public sequencing data were trimmed at Q25 with fastp and processed into clonotypes with MiXCR by TCRdb, which kept only in-frame beta chains. Rows with one shared CDR3 protein collapse into an entry with the most common genes and DNA. The authors' filters were not applied to this entry. The sample table holds 700,000 or so distinct CDR3 sequences, of which 25% to 35% were seen once. The ten largest make up 40% to 50% of the sample.

The data originate from a study of regulatory T cells in long-lasting Graves disease (dated by TCRdb to the early 2020s). Concerning the study at large: To count as having persistent Graves' disease, a patient had to have received antithyroid drug treatment for over 5 years with TSH receptor autoantibodies remaining persistently positive. Persistent Graves' disease patients were compared with newly diagnosed Graves' disease patients by peripheral blood TCR sequencing and RNA sequencing. The study was registered as a clinical trial and conducted in China. On average, persistent Graves' disease patients in the clinical cohort had been on antithyroid drugs for roughly 11 years. A total of roughly 35 samples underwent TCR sequencing: around 13 from persistent and around 20 from newly diagnosed Graves' disease patients. On the study overall, not on this receptor specifically: The small sample size was acknowledged by the authors as a limitation that may reduce accuracy. Persistent disease showed preferential use of TRBV28, TRBJ1-2 and TRBJ2-5, whereas newly diagnosed disease favored TRBV20-1 and TRBJ2-1. Lower TCR Shannon entropy and fewer highly expanded clones were observed in persistent Graves' disease patients than in newly diagnosed patients, which suggested clonal expansion. Only the TCR beta chain was sequenced and analyzed. A larger number of public clonotypes was shared among persistent patients (more than 2,500) than among newly diagnosed patients (around 970). Because the primary lesion, thyroid tissue, could not be accessed, the study looked at peripheral blood alone.

The time point label for this specimen denotes: persistent/refractory GD, antithyroid drugs over 5 years with positive TRAb. For both TCR sequencing and RNA sequencing, RNA was extracted from PBMCs using TRIzol. The diagnosis of Graves' disease followed American Thyroid Association guidelines. Patients were recruited from an endocrinology department in Xi'an, China. Each patient gave 8.5 to 9.5 milliliters of peripheral blood, collected in an EDTA anticoagulant tube. Ficoll Paque Plus density gradient separation was used to isolate PBMCs, and no additional T cell sorting was done. An Agilent 2100 Bioanalyzer and agarose gel were used to assess RNA quality, and a NanoDrop 2000 was used to measure RNA concentration.

The sequence links TRBV6-6 to TRBJ2-5; the D gene remains uncertain. This clonotype was obtained from a female donor with Graves disease. The source material was peripheral blood mononuclear cells (PBMCs), sampled when the disease was refractory, from a patient treated with antithyroid drugs. The CDR3 reads as follows: CASSYSIYRRETQYF. The base sequence is TGTGCCAGCAGTTACTCGATTTATCGCCGGGAGACCCAGTACTTC.